This passage covers 23 T cell receptor beta chains from one sample sequenced in a study of cytomegalovirus exposure and HLA in healthy donors. The PCR was carried out with 60 Vbeta primers and 13 Jbeta primers. Assay used: immunoSEQ multiplex PCR; TCRdb lists only in-frame clones, some missing. The repertoire table contains 150,000 or so clones. The sample taken for sequencing was PBMCs. The receptors here all came from a woman aged 45 to 65 in good health and CMV-seronegative.

V usage is TRBV18 and J usage is TRBJ1-5; D gene ambiguous. V was clipped by 3 bases and J by 2 bases, with 11 bases between them. CDR1 is KGHSH and CDR2 is LQKENI in the germline V gene. CDR3 length: 15 residues. This CDR3 reads CASSPSVSRNQPQHF. Here the CDR3 DNA reads TGTGCCAGCTCACCCAGCGTTTCTCGCAATCAGCCCCAGCATTTT.

This chain links TRBV7-8 with TRBJ2-3; no clear D gene. The V end was cut by 5 bases, the J end by 0 bases, with 3 bases between. This CDR3 contains 12 residues. CDR1 and CDR2 (germline): SGHVS, FQNEAQ. In DNA form, the CDR3 reads TGTGCCAGCAGCGCGAGCACAGATACGCAGTATTTT. This gives the protein CASSASTDTQYF.

The rearrangement links TRBV6-5 to TRBJ2-5; 7 bases are shared with TRBD2. V shed 0 bases, J shed 4 bases, and the junction held 5 bases outside the gene matches. This CDR3 is 15 amino acids long. CDR1 and CDR2 from the germline V gene are MNHEY and SVGAGI. The CDR3 sequence: CASSYSGGVRETQYF. The CDR3 nucleotides read TGTGCCAGCAGTTACTCGGGGGGGGTGAGAGAGACCCAGTACTTC.

The V and J genes are TRBV19 and TRBJ1-2, with D possibly matching TRBD1 (5 bases). V was cut by 1 base and J by 8 bases, with 17 bases left in between. The CDR3 runs to 15 residues. Germline V lookup: CDR1 LNHDA, CDR2 SQIVND (reference sequence). The CDR3 here is CASSIGPTAAGGYTF. DNA for the CDR3: TGTGCCAGTAGTATAGGTCCGACAGCGGCGGGAGGCTACACCTTC.

This sequence joins TRBV4-3 and TRBJ2-7, with 8 bases that match TRBD1. Germline trimming cut 3 bases from V and 3 bases from J; bases unmatched to any gene: 7. This CDR3 comprises 15 residues. Germline V gene lookup returns CDR1 LGHNA and CDR2 YSLEER. CDR3 sequence: CASSQAITGGYEQYF. DNA for the CDR3: TGCGCCAGCAGCCAGGCTATTACAGGGGGCTACGAGCAGTACTTC.

This chain joins TRBV19 and TRBJ2-1; the match to TRBD2 covers 9 bases. The CDR3 runs to 16 residues. The germline CDR1 and CDR2 sequences are LNHDA and SQIVND (reference sequence). Trimming at V came to 5 bases and at J to 5 bases, leaving 10 bases not matched to a gene. CDR3 in amino acids: CASSSLSGSLHNEQFF. The CDR3 nucleotides read TGTGCCAGTAGTTCCCTTAGCGGGAGCCTCCACAATGAGCAGTTCTTC.

This chain links TRBV27 with TRBJ1-5; D not certain. The V end lost 5 bases, the J end lost 5 bases, and 10 bases lay between the germline ends. The germline CDR1 and CDR2 sequences are MNHEY and SMNVEV (reference sequence). The CDR3 spans 13 residues. The CDR3 loop is CASSRDLYQPQHF. Written as DNA, the CDR3 is TGTGCCAGCAGTCGGGATCTGTATCAGCCCCAGCATTTT.

The rearrangement joins TRBV28 to TRBJ2-1; the D gene is possibly TRBD1 (6 bases). CDR3 length: 12 residues. V lost 6 bases and J lost 5, with 8 bases in between. Germline V gene data show CDR1 as MDHEN and CDR2 as SYDVKM. CDR3 nucleotide sequence: TGTGCCAGCAGCCGGGACAACAATGAGCAGTTCTTC. Protein sequence: CASSRDNNEQFF.

The J gene is TRBJ2-3, the V gene TRBV7-3; 10 bases are a match to TRBD2. After removal of 4 bases from V and 4 bases from J, the junction contained 11 bases not matched to a gene. This CDR3 is 17 amino acids long. Germline assignment: CDR1 SGHTA and CDR2 FQGTGA. The CDR3 is CASSSFGSGGPPDTQYF. The CDR3 bases are TGTGCCAGCAGCTCTTTTGGTAGCGGGGGGCCCCCAGATACGCAGTATTTT.

This sequence joins TRBV20-1 and TRBJ1-2; D call uncertain. This CDR3 comprises 11 residues. Germline CDR1 and CDR2: DFQATT and SNEGSKA (reference sequence). Trimming shortened V by 6 bases and J by 5 bases, and 10 bases separated the two germline ends. CDR3 sequence: CSAAVGYGYTF. DNA for the CDR3: TGCAGTGCCGCAGTCGGGTATGGCTACACCTTC.

This chain uses TRBV5-8 with TRBJ1-1; D is perhaps TRBD1 (5 bases). Germline lookup yields CDR1 SGHTS and CDR2 YDEGEE. This CDR3 comprises 15 residues. The V gene lost 3 bases and the J gene lost 5 bases, with 17 bases spanning the gap. DNA for the CDR3: TGTGCCAGCAGCTCCGCAGGGCAATCTGGGACTGAAGCTTTCTTT. Translating it yields CASSSAGQSGTEAFF.

This CDR3 reads CASSPPGTATNYGYTF. The CDR3 DNA follows: TGTGCCAGCAGCCCCCCCGGGACAGCTACTAACTATGGCTACACCTTC. The rearrangement links TRBV4-2 to TRBJ1-2; 7 bases map to TRBD1. Germline V gives CDR1 LGHNA, CDR2 YNFKEQ. The CDR3 has 16 residues. V gave up 4 bases and J gave up 0 bases; unmatched junction bases: 8.

V gene TRBV29-1 combines with J gene TRBJ1-5; TRBD1 agrees at 9 bases. From germline, CDR1 is SQVTM and CDR2 ANQGSEA. There are 14 residues in the CDR3. After removal of 6 bases from V and 1 base from J, the junction contained 4 bases not matched to a gene. The CDR3 loop reads CSVSGTGSNQPQHF. Written as DNA, the CDR3 is TGCAGCGTCTCCGGGACAGGGAGCAATCAGCCCCAGCATTTT.

The chain joins TRBV7-9 to TRBJ2-7; 11 nucleotides align to TRBD2. Germline V CDR1 and CDR2: SEHNR, FQNEAQ (reference sequence). The J segment lost 4 bases and the V segment lost 5 bases, leaving 13 bases of the junction unmatched. The CDR3 consists of 17 residues. The CDR3 nucleotides read TGTGCCAGCAGCCCGAAACTAGCGGGAGTATCAAGATACGAGCAGTACTTC. Protein sequence: CASSPKLAGVSRYEQYF.

The gene calls are TRBV7-8 and TRBJ2-1; 13 bases align to TRBD2. Per germline, CDR1 SGHVS and CDR2 FQNEAQ. V was clipped by 4 bases and J by 10 bases; unmatched bases: 4. The CDR3 is 14 residues long. This CDR3 reads CASSSGLAGREQFF. The DNA of the CDR3 is TGTGCCAGCAGCTCGGGACTAGCGGGACGCGAGCAGTTCTTC.

The chain combines TRBV30 with TRBJ1-6; D unclear. Trimming removed 4 bases at V and 10 bases at J, with 17 bases between. The CDR3 extends over 14 amino acids. Germline CDR1 is GTSNPN and CDR2 is SVGIG (reference sequence). This chain's CDR3 is CAWTLRLGLSPLHF. Written as DNA, the CDR3 is TGTGCCTGGACCCTCAGGTTGGGCCTCTCACCCCTCCACTTT.

This sequence joins TRBV6-6 and TRBJ2-7; D not certain. CDR3 length: 12 residues. CDR1 is MNHNY, CDR2 SVGAGI, per germline (reference sequence). With 4 bases removed from V and 3 bases from J, the gap between germline ends came to 7 bases. CDR3 coding DNA: TGTGCCAGCAGTTCCGAGATCTACGAGCAGTACTTC. Translated, it gives CASSSEIYEQYF.

The rearrangement joins TRBV28 to TRBJ1-5, with unresolved D. Trimming pared 6 bases from V and 9 bases from J, leaving 12 bases between. The CDR3 contains 12 residues. CDR1 is MDHEN and CDR2 is SYDVKM in the germline V gene. This CDR3 reads CASRIRAGPQHF. In DNA, the CDR3 is TGTGCCAGCAGAATTAGAGCTGGGCCCCAGCATTTT.

The CDR3: CASRDEHGGGELFF. CDR3 bases: TGTGCCAGCAGGGACGAACACGGAGGCGGGGAGCTGTTTTTT. The chain is built from TRBV28 and TRBJ2-2, with D possibly TRBD2 on 5 matching bases. This CDR3 is 14 amino acids long. Germline CDR1 MDHEN, CDR2 SYDVKM. The V end was cut by 6 bases, the J end by 7 bases, with 15 bases between.

The chain links TRBV19 to TRBJ2-3, with D possibly TRBD2 on 6 matching bases. Germline V gene sequence: CDR1 LNHDA, CDR2 SQIVND (reference sequence). V gave up 6 bases and J gave up 2 bases, with 15 bases separating them. The CDR3 is made up of 15 amino acids. The CDR3 sequence: CASRDGTPFTDTQYF. The DNA for the CDR3 is TGTGCCAGTAGAGACGGGACTCCCTTCACAGATACGCAGTATTTT.

This CDR3 reads CASSLGGQGTWSYNSPLHF. In nucleotides, the CDR3 is TGTGCCAGCAGCTTAGGGGGACAGGGTACTTGGTCCTATAATTCACCCCTCCACTTT. V usage is TRBV7-6 and J usage is TRBJ1-6; 9 bases line up with TRBD1. Germline values: CDR1 SGHVS, CDR2 FNYEAQ. The V segment lost 1 base and the J segment 1 base; nucleotides outside the gene matches: 8. CDR3 size: 19 residues.

The chain couples TRBV27 to TRBJ1-2, with 10 bases lining up with TRBD1. Germline CDR1 and CDR2: MNHEY and SMNVEV (reference sequence). The V and J ends lost 4 bases and 6 bases, in that order; junction bases with no gene match: 8. The CDR3 has 15 amino acids. The CDR3 loop reads CASSSPGQGHDGYTF. The CDR3 DNA sequence: TGTGCCAGCAGTTCACCGGGACAGGGGCACGATGGCTACACCTTC.

The V and J genes are TRBV5-6 and TRBJ1-1; 8 nucleotides agree with TRBD1. The CDR3 has 16 amino acids. V lost 0 bases and J lost 2; bases outside the gene matches: 6. Germline V lookup: CDR1 SGHDT, CDR2 YYEEEE. The CDR3, as DNA: TGTGCCAGCAGCTTGGACGGCAGGGGGCGAAACACTGAAGCTTTCTTT. The encoded protein is CASSLDGRGRNTEAFF.